A selection of T cell receptor beta chains follows, all from one sample in a study of identical twins. TCRdb reprocessed the 5' RACE reads with MiXCR, giving one entry per CDR3 protein. Found here are hundreds of thousands of distinct CDR3 sequences, roughly 12% of them singletons; the top ten hold 1.5% to 2%. This sample was also put to use in a study of yellow fever vaccine responses in identical twins.

Sequenced input: PBMCs. The receptor source for this set is a young woman in good health. Each CDR3 is given with its conserved first and last residue. Each record gives: D gene, clone size, V gene, J gene, CDR3 protein, CDR3 DNA. The D gene is left open where the match is weak. Clone size is not always given. Where it is, it says once, few, many or a class for expanded clones.

.,few,TRBV5-5,TRBJ2-2,CASSQFPSFRPGELFF,TGTGCCAGCAGCCAATTCCCAAGTTTCAGGCCCGGGGAGCTGTTTTTT
.,.,TRBV12-3/TRBV12-4,TRBJ1-1,CASGMVTGLNTEAFF,TGTGCCAGCGGGATGGTAACAGGACTGAACACTGAAGCTTTCTTT
.,.,TRBV14,TRBJ1-1,CASSQVGGGHTEAFF,TGTGCCAGCAGCCAAGTTGGTGGGGGTCACACTGAAGCTTTCTTT
.,.,TRBV6-4,TRBJ2-5,CASSYPSHRAGEAQETQYF,TGTGCCAGCAGTTACCCTAGTCACAGGGCTGGGGAAGCCCAAGAGACCCAGTACTTC
.,.,TRBV7-9,TRBJ2-7,CASSFPGVPYEQYF,TGTGCCAGCAGCTTTCCCGGGGTTCCCTACGAGCAGTACTTC
TRBD1,few,TRBV2,TRBJ1-4,CASRNDRVAEKLFF,TGTGCCAGCAGAAACGACAGGGTGGCTGAAAAACTGTTTTTT
.,many,TRBV7-8,TRBJ1-1,CASSLVRQGPVGTEAFF,TGTGCCAGCAGCTTAGTTAGGCAGGGACCGGTTGGGACTGAAGCTTTCTTT
.,few,TRBV4-1,TRBJ2-3,CASSRSLRGMGADTQYF,TGCGCCAGCAGCCGTTCATTAAGGGGAATGGGCGCAGATACGCAGTATTTT
.,.,TRBV7-6,TRBJ2-2,CASSLPLGELFF,TGTGCCAGCAGCTTACCCCTCGGGGAGCTGTTTTTT
TRBD2,.,TRBV5-1,TRBJ2-1,CASSALAGANEQFF,TGCGCCAGCAGCGCACTAGCGGGAGCCAATGAGCAGTTCTTC
.,few,TRBV6-5,TRBJ2-2,CASSLTKDTGELFF,TGTGCCAGCAGTTTAACAAAAGACACCGGGGAGCTGTTTTTT
.,.,TRBV7-8,TRBJ2-2,CASSPSPWELFF,TGTGCCAGCAGCCCCAGCCCCTGGGAGCTGTTTTTT
TRBD2,many,TRBV20-1,TRBJ2-1,CSANGLAGVYNEQFF,TGCAGTGCCAACGGACTAGCGGGGGTCTACAATGAGCAGTTCTTC
TRBD1,.,TRBV11-2,TRBJ2-5,CASSLTGGGTQYF,TGTGCCAGCAGCTTGACAGGGGGTGGGACCCAGTACTTC
.,few,TRBV3-1,TRBJ2-5,CASSSQGFETQYF,TGTGCCAGCAGCTCACAGGGTTTCGAGACCCAGTACTTC
.,many,TRBV20-1,TRBJ1-1,CSVGENTEAFF,TGCAGTGTGGGGGAGAACACTGAAGCTTTCTTT
.,few,TRBV20-1,TRBJ2-5,CSARDLAMSETQYF,TGCAGTGCTAGAGATCTGGCGATGTCAGAGACCCAGTACTTC
TRBD2,.,TRBV5-1,TRBJ2-3,CASSQRKTSGRETDTQYF,TGCGCCAGCAGCCAACGCAAGACTAGCGGGAGGGAGACAGATACGCAGTATTTT
.,.,TRBV20-1,TRBJ2-7,CSARDSRSTYEQYF,TGCAGTGCTAGAGATTCCAGGTCGACCTACGAGCAGTACTTC
TRBD2,.,TRBV20-1,TRBJ2-7,CSALGIAGVYEQYF,TGCAGTGCCCTCGGAATAGCGGGAGTCTACGAGCAGTACTTC
.,many,TRBV10-3,TRBJ2-3,CAISDFVNTDTQYF,TGTGCCATCAGTGACTTTGTTAACACAGATACGCAGTATTTT
TRBD1,few,TRBV4-2,TRBJ2-5,CASSQPLQTGQGEYWETQYF,TGTGCCAGCAGCCAACCCCTACAAACTGGACAGGGCGAATATTGGGAGACCCAGTACTTC
TRBD2,.,TRBV4-2,TRBJ2-7,CASSLTTSGSTFSYEQYF,TGTGCCAGCAGCCTCACGACTAGCGGGAGCACGTTCTCCTACGAGCAGTACTTC
TRBD1,many,TRBV10-3,TRBJ2-5,CAIREQGSQETQYF,TGTGCCATCAGGGAACAGGGGTCCCAAGAGACCCAGTACTTC
.,.,TRBV14,TRBJ2-1,CASSQGTAGTHQFF,TGTGCCAGCAGCCAGGGGACCGCCGGGACTCACCAGTTCTTC
.,many,TRBV27,TRBJ2-2,CASRGGAGINTGELFF,TGTGCCAGCAGAGGCGGAGCCGGGATAAACACCGGGGAGCTGTTTTTT
.,few,TRBV20-1,TRBJ2-2,CSAREAGAYTGELFF,TGCAGTGCTAGAGAGGCAGGGGCGTACACCGGGGAGCTGTTTTTT
TRBD1,.,TRBV3-1,TRBJ1-2,CASSRWTGDLFGYTF,TGTGCCAGCAGCCGCTGGACAGGGGACCTATTTGGCTACACCTTC
.,.,TRBV5-5,TRBJ2-6,CASSLAVSANVLTF,TGTGCCAGCAGCTTGGCCGTGAGTGCCAACGTCCTGACTTTC
.,few,TRBV3-1,TRBJ1-6,CASSQEWGFNNSPLHF,TGTGCCAGCAGCCAAGAATGGGGTTTCAATAATTCACCCCTCCACTTT
TRBD2,few,TRBV9,TRBJ2-1,CASSVSGTSVNNEQFF,TGTGCCAGCAGCGTTTCCGGGACTAGCGTCAACAATGAGCAGTTCTTC
.,.,TRBV14,TRBJ2-1,CASSQDALAGNEQFF,TGTGCCAGCAGCCAAGATGCACTCGCCGGCAATGAGCAGTTCTTC
.,many,TRBV7-6,TRBJ1-4,CASSLEADNEKLFF,TGTGCCAGCAGCTTAGAAGCAGACAATGAAAAACTGTTTTTT
.,few,TRBV6-1,TRBJ1-5,CASRNNGFHQPQHF,TGTGCCAGCAGAAATAACGGGTTTCATCAGCCCCAGCATTTT
.,.,TRBV11-2,TRBJ1-1,CASSLLPRRNTEAFF,TGTGCCAGCAGCTTACTACCCCGCCGGAACACTGAAGCTTTCTTT
.,.,TRBV13,TRBJ2-1,CASSFETHGDEQFF,TGTGCCAGCAGCTTCGAGACCCACGGCGATGAGCAGTTCTTC
.,.,TRBV7-9,TRBJ2-1,CASSTRDFYNEQFF,TGTGCCAGCAGCACCCGGGACTTTTACAATGAGCAGTTCTTC
TRBD2,many,TRBV28,TRBJ2-7,CASSLPWTSGFPYEQYF,TGTGCCAGCAGTTTACCTTGGACTAGCGGTTTCCCCTACGAGCAGTACTTC
.,few,TRBV20-1,TRBJ2-1,CSARDRTPYNEQFF,TGCAGTGCTAGAGATCGAACGCCCTACAATGAGCAGTTCTTC
.,.,TRBV15,TRBJ1-1,CATSDTGTEAFF,TGTGCCACCAGCGACACGGGGACTGAAGCTTTCTTT
.,many,TRBV12-5,TRBJ2-7,CASGITYEQYF,TGTGCTAGTGGTATCACTTACGAGCAGTACTTC
.,many,TRBV10-3,TRBJ2-1,CAISETGNEQFF,TGTGCCATCAGTGAGACAGGCAATGAGCAGTTCTTC
.,many,TRBV20-1,TRBJ1-3,CSARDSAGLSTIYF,TGCAGTGCTAGAGATTCGGCGGGCCTAAGCACCATATATTTT
.,few,TRBV11-2,TRBJ1-1,CASSLGGRGRTEAFF,TGTGCCAGCAGCTTGGGGGGCCGGGGGCGGACTGAAGCTTTCTTT
TRBD1,many,TRBV6-5,TRBJ2-3,CASSYLPQGTTDTQYF,TGTGCCAGCAGTTACTTACCACAGGGGACCACAGATACGCAGTATTTT
TRBD1,few,TRBV5-1,TRBJ2-3,CASAIEGASTDTQYF,TGCGCCAGCGCCATCGAGGGGGCTAGCACAGATACGCAGTATTTT
TRBD2,.,TRBV3-1,TRBJ2-3,CASSPWREQADTQYF,TGTGCCAGCAGCCCCTGGCGGGAGCAGGCAGATACGCAGTATTTT
.,.,TRBV5-4,TRBJ2-3,CASSPRQQGPDTQYF,TGTGCCAGCAGCCCTAGGCAACAGGGCCCAGATACGCAGTATTTT
TRBD1,many,TRBV4-1,TRBJ2-3,CASSQDRGTDTQYF,TGCGCCAGCAGCCAGGACAGGGGCACAGATACGCAGTATTTT
.,few,TRBV10-3,TRBJ2-5,CAISRWDEETQYF,TGTGCCATCTCCCGGTGGGACGAAGAGACCCAGTACTTC